The clone carrying this T cell receptor (beta chain) was counted a few times. TCRdb redid the calling of the RT-PCR reads with MiXCR, one entry per CDR3 protein. The sample shows hundreds of thousands of distinct CDR3 sequences, 12% to 15% of them seen only once. This receptor was obtained from a female donor in good health, serving as a healthy control. Sequenced material: memory CD4+ T cells from blood.

In DNA, the CDR3 is TGCAGTGCTAGTCGGACAGTCGGTGATTCACCCCTCCACTTT. Amino acid sequence: CSASRTVGDSPLHF. This chain uses TRBV20-1 with TRBJ1-6; perhaps TRBD1 as D (6 bases). There are 14 residues in the CDR3. The germline V and J ends were trimmed by 3 bases and 8 bases, with 14 bases remaining between them. Germline CDR1 DFQATT, CDR2 SNEGSKA (reference sequence).